Here is one TCR beta chain with its context. This clonotype appeared many times. Its antigen target is currently unknown. No qualities accompany the bases; no much larger clone lies one base away. This sample stems from a study of spatial heterogeneity in lung cancer (dated by TCRdb to about 2019). About the investigation overall: Beta-chain transcripts were consistently detected in greater numbers than alpha-chain transcripts, which likely reflects a higher abundance of beta-chain transcripts. TCR transcript counts in tumor regions correlated strongly with a T cell transcriptional module score from matched bulk RNA-seq. In the raw uncorrected reads, each unique combination of TCR and UMI appeared more than ten times on average. TCR alpha and beta repertoires were quantitatively compared across multiple tumor regions, matched nontumor lung and blood in non-small cell lung cancer. Nonsynonymous mutation counts, determined by whole-exome sequencing of tumor tissue, were related to TCR repertoire features. At surgery, roughly 220 tumor regions, some 61 matched nontumor lung samples and 56 PBMC samples were TCR-sequenced for both alpha and beta chains.

Preparation of the library involved 5' RACE. Sequencing was carried out with a NextSeq 500. The TCR library protocol attached a unique molecular identifier to each TCR cDNA molecule to allow correction of PCR and sequencing errors. As for the authors' bioinformatics: TCR identification, UMI-based error correction and CDR3 extraction were performed with Decombinator tools. Expanded TCRs were defined as those above a frequency of 2 per 1,000, corresponding to the top 1% of the tumor frequency distribution. Expanded tumor TCRs statistically deemed absent (corrected P<0.05) from at least one tumor region were classed as regional, and all other expanded tumor TCRs were classed as ubiquitous. Renyi diversity was computed with the R vegan package after each repertoire had been subsampled 100 times to 5,000 TCRs. To build CDR3 similarity networks, amino acid triplet string-kernel similarity was used, and CDR3s were connected when their pairwise similarity was above 0.82. The public sequencing data were trimmed at Q25 with fastp and processed into clonotypes with MiXCR by TCRdb, which kept only in-frame beta chains. Each entry merges the rows of one CDR3 protein and shows their most common DNA and genes. Here the V and J calls rest on TCRdb's processing, not on the authors' analysis. The sample table records over 7,500 distinct CDR3 sequences; about 6% of these occur just once. The ten largest account for approximately 6.5% of the sample.

Compared with germline, V lacks 3 bases and J lacks 4 bases; bases without a gene match: 1. Taken from the germline V gene, the CDR1 and CDR2 loops are KGHSH and LQKENI. From the cysteine up to the phenylalanine, the CDR3 has a length of 14 residues. The only DNA kept is the CDR3, 42 bases in frame from the first base. The time point tag for this specimen amounts to: sample taken at primary tumor resection. The donors were 65 to 85 patients from the lung TRACERx cohort who had early-stage, untreated non-small cell lung cancer. Whole RNA extracted from tumor and nontumor lung tissue, or from cryopreserved PBMC samples, was used for TCR sequencing without cell sorting. Only patients for whom sufficient RNA was available from at least two tumor regions were selected for TCR sequencing. Tumor and adjacent nontumor lung specimens were reviewed by a lung pathologist before selection. What the study reported, not specific to this receptor: TCR-seq was estimated to cover only 6.5% to 9% of tumor T cells for alpha chains and about 13% for beta chains. Additional single-cell paired TCR alpha and beta sequencing was considered necessary to confirm, at a functional level, the hypothesis that regional TCRs recognize regional mutations. Counts of ubiquitous and regional expanded TCRs were found to correlate with counts of ubiquitous and regional nonsynonymous mutations, respectively. The tumor nonsynonymous mutation count correlated with the number of expanded intratumoral alpha and beta TCRs.

This sequence uses TRBV18 and TRBJ2-2, with 8 bases aligning to TRBD1. Source: lung tumor tissue, taken at surgery. The sequence was collected from a female donor with early-stage non-small cell lung cancer. The CDR3 protein sequence reads: CASSPDRATGELFF. The nucleotide sequence is given as TGTGCCAGCTCACCGGACAGGGCCACCGGGGAGCTGTTTTTT.